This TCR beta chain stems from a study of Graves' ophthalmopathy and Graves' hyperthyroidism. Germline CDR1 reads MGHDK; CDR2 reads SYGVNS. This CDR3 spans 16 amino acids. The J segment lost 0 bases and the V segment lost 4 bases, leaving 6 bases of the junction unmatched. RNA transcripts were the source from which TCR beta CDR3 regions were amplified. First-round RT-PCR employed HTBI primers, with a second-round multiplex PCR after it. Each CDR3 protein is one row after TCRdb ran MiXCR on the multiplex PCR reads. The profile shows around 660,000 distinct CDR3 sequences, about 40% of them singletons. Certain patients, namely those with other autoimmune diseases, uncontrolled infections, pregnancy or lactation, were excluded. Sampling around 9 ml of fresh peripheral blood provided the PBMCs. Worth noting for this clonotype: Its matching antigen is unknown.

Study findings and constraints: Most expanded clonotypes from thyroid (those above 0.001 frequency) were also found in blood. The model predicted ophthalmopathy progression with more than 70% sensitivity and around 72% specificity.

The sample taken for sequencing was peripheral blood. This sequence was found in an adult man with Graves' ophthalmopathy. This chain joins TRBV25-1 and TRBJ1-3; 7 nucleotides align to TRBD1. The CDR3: CASSGGGQFSGNTIYF. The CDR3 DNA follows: TGTGCCAGCAGTGGGGGGGGACAGTTCTCTGGAAACACCATATATTTT. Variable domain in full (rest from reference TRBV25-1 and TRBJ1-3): EADIYQTPRYLVIGTGKKITLECSQTMGHDKMYWYQQDPGMELHLIHYSYGVNSTEKGDLSSESTVSRIRTEHFPLTLESARPSHTSQYLCASSGGGQFSGNTIYFGEGSWLTVV.